This T cell receptor (beta chain) was recovered during a study of post-analysis software for immune sequencing data. General study findings and limits: Patients used five TRBV segments, including TRBV5-6, TRBV5-1 and TRBV20-1, more often than controls.

With 6 bases clipped from V and 0 bases from J, the junction kept 12 bases outside the gene matches. Germline V gene lookup returns CDR1 SGHVS and CDR2 FQNEAQ. The CDR3 is made up of 18 amino acids. To note about this clonotype: Its antigen is not known.

Unique molecular identifiers were carried by the TCR beta cDNA libraries. One entry per CDR3 protein, called by TCRdb with MiXCR from the PCR reads. The sample has 650,000 to 850,000 distinct CDR3 sequences, approximately 53% seen once. The specimen sequenced was blood. The sequence was collected from a girl under 18 with multiple sclerosis. The chain couples TRBV7-8 to TRBJ2-1; 9 nucleotides match TRBD2. The CDR3 sequence: CASRTGSGSPSSYNEQFF. Written as DNA, the CDR3 is TGTGCCAGCAGGACCGGTAGCGGGAGCCCGAGCTCCTACAATGAGCAGTTCTTC.